This is a list of T cell receptor beta chains from one sample in a study of blood T cell repertoires in COVID-19. Clones were sequenced by immunoSEQ multiplex PCR, and TCRdb holds only the in-frame ones, with some missing. The sample shows about 210,000 clones, about 84% of them seen only once. Sample: PBMCs or T cells enriched from blood (not recorded which). All receptors come from a man aged 40-49 years with acute COVID-19. Each CDR3 is given with its conserved first and last residue. Each record gives: V gene, D gene, J gene, clone size, CDR3 DNA, CDR3 protein. D genes are given only for firm matches. Rows may omit the clone size; those that give it use once, few, many or a size class.

TRBV5-1	-	TRBJ2-4	-	TGCGCCAGCAGCTTGGGGACTTCCTTAGCCAAAAACATTCAGTACTTC	CASSLGTSLAKNIQYF
TRBV19	-	TRBJ1-5	-	TGTGCCAGTAGTATTGCCGGGGTTGGCAATCAGCCCCAGCATTTT	CASSIAGVGNQPQHF
TRBV19	-	TRBJ1-5	-	TGTGCCAGTAGTGGGGGGGCTGGCAATCAGCCCCAGCATTTT	CASSGGAGNQPQHF
TRBV6-5	TRBD1	TRBJ2-7	few	TGTGCCAGCAGCCTCCGGGACAGGGTCGGCGAGCAGTACTTC	CASSLRDRVGEQYF
TRBV21-1	-	TRBJ1-1	-	TGTGCCAGCAGCAAAACAGGCCTCATGAATACTGAAGCTTTCTTT	CASSKTGLMNTEAFF
TRBV20-1	TRBD2	TRBJ2-3	few	TGCAGTGCTAGTGGCGGGAGGGCCCTATACACAGATACGCAGTATTTT	CSASGGRALYTDTQYF
TRBV11-2	-	TRBJ2-3	-	TGTGCCAGCAGCCGGAGGTGGGGTGGAGGAACAGATACGCAGTATTTT	CASSRRWGGGTDTQYF
TRBV28	-	TRBJ1-2	few	TGTGCCAGCAGTTTTAGACAGTACTATGGCTACACCTTC	CASSFRQYYGYTF
TRBV6-2/TRBV6-3	-	TRBJ1-4	-	TGTGCCAGCAGTTACGACGCGGCGAAAGATGCAACTAATGAAAAACTGTTTTTT	CASSYDAAKDATNEKLFF
TRBV4-3	-	TRBJ2-7	-	TGCGCCAGCAGCCAAGGGCAGGGGCGCGAGCAGTACTTC	CASSQGQGREQYF
TRBV29-1	TRBD1	TRBJ1-2	once	TGCAGCGTCGGACAGGGAGGATCTGGCTACACCTTC	CSVGQGGSGYTF
TRBV6-5	TRBD1	TRBJ2-7	-	TGTGCCAGCAGGTCCGGGACAGGGGCCTACGAGCAGTACTTC	CASRSGTGAYEQYF
TRBV28	TRBD1	TRBJ1-2	-	TGTGCCAGCAAGACAGGGCCCTATGGCTACACCTTC	CASKTGPYGYTF
TRBV6-5	TRBD1	TRBJ1-1	once	TGTGCCAGCAGGGGGGGACAGGTAGGCACTGAAGCTTTCTTT	CASRGGQVGTEAFF
TRBV27	TRBD1	TRBJ2-5	-	TGTGCCAGCAGTGTGGGACAGTGGGAGACCCAGTACTTC	CASSVGQWETQYF
TRBV4-1	-	TRBJ1-2	-	TGCGCCAGCAGCCATGACCAGGGGTGGTCCTATGGCTACACCTTC	CASSHDQGWSYGYTF
TRBV10-2	-	TRBJ2-7	-	TGCGCCAGCAGTGCTCAGGGCGGCTGGGAGCAGTACTTC	CASSAQGGWEQYF
TRBV28	-	TRBJ1-2	-	TGTGCCAGCCGCGCTTCTAACTATGGCTACACCTTC	CASRASNYGYTF
TRBV5-1	-	TRBJ1-6	once	TGCGCCAGCAAAGGCGTACTACACCCATCACCCCTCCACTTT	CASKGVLHPSPLHF
TRBV7-2	-	TRBJ2-4	-	TGTGCCAGCAGCTTAGTGCGGGGCGCGGGAAACATTCAGTACTTC	CASSLVRGAGNIQYF
TRBV7-6	TRBD2	TRBJ2-5	-	TGTGCCAGCAGCCGTGCAGGCCGCTCCGGGACTACTGAGACCCAGTACTTC	CASSRAGRSGTTETQYF
TRBV3-1/TRBV3-2	-	TRBJ1-6	-	TGTGCCAGCAGCCAAGATAGTCCGGCTCCGGGGTATAATTCACCCCTCCACTTT	CASSQDSPAPGYNSPLHF
TRBV28	-	TRBJ1-1	-	TGTGCCAGCAGTTCCGGATACAGGGTAGAGAACACTGAAGCTTTCTTT	CASSSGYRVENTEAFF
TRBV3-1/TRBV3-2	TRBD2	TRBJ2-1	-	TGTGCCAGCAGCCTGAGACTAGCGGGAGCTTGGCAGTTCTTC	CASSLRLAGAWQFF
TRBV7-9	-	TRBJ1-6	-	TGTGCCAGCAGAAACTATGAACAGGTTTCACCCCTCCACTTT	CASRNYEQVSPLHF
TRBV28	-	TRBJ1-2	-	TGTGCCAGCAGTTACAGCTATGGCTACACCTTC	CASSYSYGYTF
TRBV9	TRBD1	TRBJ1-1	-	TGTGCCAGCAGCGTTGACAGGGGTGAAGCTTTCTTT	CASSVDRGEAFF
TRBV12-3/TRBV12-4	TRBD1	TRBJ1-2	-	TGTGCCAGCAGACCACAGGGGGCAGATGGCTACACCTTC	CASRPQGADGYTF
TRBV7-8	TRBD1	TRBJ2-7	-	TGTGCCAGCAGCTTAAGGGCAGGGGGCCTAGGGATTTACGAGCAGTACTTC	CASSLRAGGLGIYEQYF
TRBV28	-	TRBJ2-3	-	TGTGCCAGCAGTTTGACGGCGGGGAACGGGGATACGCAGTATTTT	CASSLTAGNGDTQYF
TRBV13	-	TRBJ2-3	-	TGTGCCAGCAGCTTACGTAGGACAGCAAACACAGATACGCAGTATTTT	CASSLRRTANTDTQYF
TRBV4-1	TRBD2	TRBJ2-7	-	TGCGCCAGCAGCCAGGCTAGCGGGTCCTACGAGCAGTACTTC	CASSQASGSYEQYF
TRBV7-9	-	TRBJ2-1	-	TGTGCCAGCAGCTTATGGCACGAGCAGTTCTTC	CASSLWHEQFF
TRBV5-4	TRBD2	TRBJ2-7	-	TGTGCCAGCAGCCCCGGGGGGTTGACCTACGAGCAGTACTTC	CASSPGGLTYEQYF
TRBV19	TRBD2	TRBJ2-3	once	TGTGCCAGTGTAGCGGGAGCAACAGATACGCAGTATTTT	CASVAGATDTQYF
TRBV5-4	TRBD1	TRBJ1-6	-	TGTGCCAGCAGCTTCGCCGGGACAGCAAATTCACCCCTCCACTTT	CASSFAGTANSPLHF
TRBV12-3/TRBV12-4	-	TRBJ2-1	once	TGTGCCAGCAAGTTAGAGGTGGGCAATGAGCAGTTCTTC	CASKLEVGNEQFF
TRBV28	TRBD1	TRBJ1-2	-	TGTGCCAGCAGTTTTCCCGGGACAGGGGGCTATGGCTACACCTTC	CASSFPGTGGYGYTF
TRBV5-4	-	TRBJ2-3	once	TGTGCCAGCAGCTTGGCCGAAAGGCAAACAGGCACAGATACGCAGTATTTT	CASSLAERQTGTDTQYF
TRBV2	TRBD2	TRBJ2-2	-	TGTGCCAGCAGTGGATCGAGCGGGAGGGGGACCGGGGAGCTGTTTTTT	CASSGSSGRGTGELFF
TRBV7-9	TRBD2	TRBJ2-1	-	TGTGCCATCAGGACTAGCGGGAGTAGCAATGAGCAGTTCTTC	CAIRTSGSSNEQFF
TRBV7-2	TRBD1	TRBJ2-7	-	TGTGCCAGCAGCTTAGCTTCAGGGGGAGCCTACGAGCAGTACTTC	CASSLASGGAYEQYF
TRBV19	-	TRBJ2-3	few	TGTGCCAGTAGTATAATCTCTATGGATACGCAGTATTTT	CASSIISMDTQYF